This is a list of T cell receptor beta chains from one sample in a study of blood T cell repertoires in COVID-19. The repertoire was sequenced with immunoSEQ multiplex PCR; TCRdb's copy has only in-frame clones and lacks some. Here the sample spans some 200,000 clones, 83% being singletons. The sample consisted of peripheral blood. These receptors were obtained from a woman aged 40 to 49 with acute or convalescent COVID-19. The CDR3 runs from the conserved cysteine through the conserved F or W. A D gene is named only where the DNA matches it firmly. Where a row states a size, it is once, few, many or the class of an expanded clone; other rows omit it.

TRBV9,TRBJ2-7,-,TRBD2,CASSEGGASYEQYF,TGTGCCAGCAGCGAGGGAGGGGCCTCCTACGAGCAGTACTTC
TRBV7-9,TRBJ1-4,-,TRBD1,CASSEWTGPNEKLFF,TGTGCCAGCAGCGAGTGGACAGGCCCGAACGAAAAACTGTTTTTT
TRBV2,TRBJ1-6,-,TRBD1,CASSGDRERGGQNSPLHF,TGTGCCAGCAGTGGGGACAGGGAAAGAGGAGGGCAAAATTCACCCCTCCACTTT
TRBV3-1/TRBV3-2,TRBJ2-7,-,TRBD2,CASSQVSGSSYEQYF,TGTGCCAGCAGCCAAGTTAGCGGGAGCTCCTACGAGCAGTACTTC
TRBV27,TRBJ1-4,-,TRBD1,CASSLDRGREKLFF,TGTGCCAGCAGCTTGGACAGGGGGAGAGAAAAACTGTTTTTT
TRBV29-1,TRBJ1-1,-,TRBD1,CSVAMTGRTEAFF,TGCAGCGTTGCCATGACAGGGAGGACTGAAGCTTTCTTT
TRBV28,TRBJ2-7,-,TRBD1,CASTGQGYHEQYF,TGTGCCAGCACGGGACAGGGGTACCACGAGCAGTACTTC
TRBV5-1,TRBJ2-1,once,-,CASSLEGVTGSFNEQFF,TGCGCCAGCAGCTTGGAAGGGGTGACTGGTTCGTTCAATGAGCAGTTCTTC
TRBV6-5,TRBJ1-6,-,-,CASSQTVSDSPLHF,TGTGCCAGCAGTCAGACAGTCTCGGATTCACCCCTCCACTTT
TRBV2,TRBJ2-7,-,-,CASSEPRAGSYEQYF,TGTGCCAGCAGTGAACCTCGGGCAGGGTCCTACGAGCAGTACTTC
TRBV7-2,TRBJ1-6,once,TRBD1,CASSSFGQGNSPLHF,TGTGCCAGCAGCTCGTTTGGACAGGGGAATTCACCCCTCCACTTT
TRBV6-5,TRBJ1-4,-,TRBD1,CASRTAGTGGEKLFF,TGTGCCAGCAGAACTGCCGGGACAGGGGGCGAAAAACTGTTTTTT
TRBV10-2,TRBJ1-5,-,-,CASSGSSSNQPQHF,TGCGCCAGCAGCGGGAGTAGTAGCAATCAGCCCCAGCATTTT
TRBV12-3/TRBV12-4,TRBJ1-6,-,-,CASSWNRDSPLHF,TGTGCCAGCAGTTGGAACAGGGATTCACCCCTCCACTTT
TRBV6-5,TRBJ1-1,-,-,CASSYQQGNTEAFF,TGTGCCAGCAGTTACCAACAGGGCAACACTGAAGCTTTCTTT
TRBV6-5,TRBJ2-2,-,-,CASSYSAFWNTGELFF,TGTGCCAGCAGTTACTCGGCTTTCTGGAACACCGGGGAGCTGTTTTTT
TRBV10-3,TRBJ2-7,-,TRBD1,CAIESGQGAYEQYF,TGTGCCATCGAGTCGGGACAGGGTGCTTACGAGCAGTACTTC
TRBV6-5,TRBJ1-3,-,-,CASSYSLLSGNTIYF,TGTGCCAGCAGTTACTCTCTCCTCTCTGGAAACACCATATATTTT
TRBV7-9,TRBJ1-3,-,TRBD1,CASSLGQAGNTIYF,TGTGCCAGCAGCTTGGGACAGGCTGGAAACACCATATATTTT
TRBV7-9,TRBJ1-4,-,TRBD1,CASSLNRGSEKLFF,TGTGCCAGCAGCTTGAACAGGGGAAGCGAAAAACTGTTTTTT
TRBV3-1/TRBV3-2,TRBJ1-6,-,-,CASSQVGVSPLHF,TGTGCCAGCAGCCAAGTCGGGGTTTCACCCCTCCACTTT
TRBV4-1,TRBJ1-6,-,-,CASGPGVLVRNSPLHF,TGCGCCAGCGGGCCGGGGGTATTAGTTCGGAATTCACCCCTCCACTTT
TRBV14,TRBJ1-1,-,TRBD1,CASRGTGLNLEAFF,TGTGCCAGCAGGGGGACAGGGCTCAACCTTGAAGCTTTCTTT
TRBV11-2,TRBJ2-7,-,-,CASSLVMDGQRYEQYF,TGTGCCAGCAGCTTAGTTATGGACGGACAAAGATACGAGCAGTACTTC
TRBV5-8,TRBJ2-1,-,TRBD2,CASSLGTSGFNEQFF,TGTGCCAGCAGCTTAGGGACTAGCGGATTCAATGAGCAGTTCTTC
TRBV2,TRBJ1-1,-,-,CASKPEGNTEAFF,TGTGCCAGCAAACCCGAGGGTAACACTGAAGCTTTCTTT
TRBV28,TRBJ1-1,-,TRBD1,CASSPGDRENTEAFF,TGTGCCAGCAGTCCTGGGGACAGAGAGAACACTGAAGCTTTCTTT
TRBV7-9,TRBJ2-7,-,-,CASSVDSSYEQYF,TGTGCCAGCAGCGTGGACTCTTCCTACGAGCAGTACTTC
TRBV3-1/TRBV3-2,TRBJ1-2,-,TRBD1,CASSQYQGANYGYTF,TGTGCCAGCAGCCAGTATCAGGGGGCTAACTATGGCTACACCTTC
TRBV5-4,TRBJ2-1,-,TRBD2,CASSTPGASGLSEQFF,TGTGCCAGCAGCACGCCTGGGGCTAGCGGTCTTTCAGAGCAGTTCTTC
TRBV5-4,TRBJ2-7,-,TRBD2,CASGGTTREQYF,TGTGCCAGCGGAGGGACTACCCGCGAGCAGTACTTC
TRBV11-2,TRBJ2-5,-,-,CASSLDPRFARETQYF,TGTGCCAGCAGCTTAGATCCTCGATTCGCTAGAGAGACCCAGTACTTC
TRBV3-1/TRBV3-2,TRBJ2-1,-,-,CASRGWGRSSYNEQFF,TGTGCCAGCAGGGGGTGGGGCAGGAGCTCCTACAATGAGCAGTTCTTC
TRBV15,TRBJ2-5,-,-,CATSRAWGGPQETQYF,TGTGCCACCAGCAGAGCCTGGGGAGGCCCTCAAGAGACCCAGTACTTC
TRBV2,TRBJ1-2,-,-,CASSGDGYTF,TGTGCCAGCAGTGGAGATGGCTACACCTTC
TRBV19,TRBJ1-5,-,-,CASSIGGGAGQPQHF,TGTGCCAGTAGTATAGGAGGTGGGGCCGGACAGCCCCAGCATTTT
TRBV19,TRBJ1-5,-,TRBD1,CASSGTADQPQHF,TGTGCCAGTAGTGGGACAGCCGATCAGCCCCAGCATTTT
TRBV7-9,TRBJ1-2,-,-,CASSLGETYGYTF,TGTGCCAGCAGCTTAGGGGAGACCTATGGCTACACCTTC
TRBV6-2/TRBV6-3,TRBJ2-3,-,TRBD2,CASSPAGGRRDTQYF,TGTGCCAGCAGTCCAGCGGGAGGGCGCAGGGATACGCAGTATTTT
TRBV7-9,TRBJ2-7,-,-,CASSLTGSYSYEQYF,TGTGCCAGTTCACTGACAGGCTCATACTCCTACGAGCAGTACTTC
TRBV6-5,TRBJ1-1,-,-,CASSYGGSNTEAFF,TGTGCCAGCAGCTACGGGGGGTCGAACACTGAAGCTTTCTTT
TRBV6-5,TRBJ2-2,-,TRBD1,CASIGQGLLTGELFF,TGTGCCAGCATAGGACAGGGATTATTAACCGGGGAGCTGTTTTTT
TRBV29-1,TRBJ1-1,few,-,CSASVNTEAFF,TGCAGCGCCTCAGTGAACACTGAAGCTTTCTTT
TRBV6-5,TRBJ1-2,-,-,CASKPGSNYGYTF,TGTGCCAGCAAACCGGGGTCGAACTATGGCTACACCTTC
TRBV7-2,TRBJ2-7,once,-,CASSLGGQLRNEQYF,TGTGCCAGCAGCTTAGGAGGACAGCTCCGGAACGAGCAGTACTTC
TRBV24-1,TRBJ2-3,-,TRBD2,CATSEIAGGVSDTQYF,TGTGCCACCAGTGAGATAGCGGGAGGTGTCTCAGATACGCAGTATTTT
TRBV6-2/TRBV6-3,TRBJ1-6,-,-,CASSYGPAGGGNSPLHF,TGTGCCAGCAGTTACGGACCGGCGGGTGGTGGTAATTCACCCCTCCACTTT
TRBV7-2,TRBJ2-4,-,TRBD1,CASSMTGWSIQYF,TGTGCCAGCAGCATGACAGGGTGGAGCATTCAGTACTTC
TRBV28,TRBJ2-7,-,-,CASRALPTYEQYF,TGTGCCAGCAGAGCGCTTCCCACCTACGAGCAGTACTTC
TRBV19,TRBJ1-5,-,TRBD1,CASSQRQGVSFQPQHF,TGTGCCAGTAGCCAAAGACAGGGAGTTTCATTCCAGCCCCAGCATTTT